The TCR beta chain under discussion was sequenced for a study of T cell changes during pregnancy in multiple sclerosis. CDR1 and CDR2 (germline): SNHLY, FYNNEI. CDR3 size: 13 residues. The V gene lost 9 bases and the J gene lost 0 bases, with 11 bases spanning the gap. Using immunoSEQ multiplex PCR, the repertoire was profiled, and TCRdb retains in-frame clones only, with some absent. The sample carries roughly 40,000 clones, roughly 90% recorded once. The chain couples TRBV2 to TRBJ1-2; no clear D. The sequence was collected from a female donor with multiple sclerosis, enrolled in a pregnancy study. This specimen was CD8+ T cells from peripheral blood mononuclear cells, taken in the first trimester of pregnancy. This CDR3 is CASPGYTNYGYTF. The CDR3 nucleotides are TGTGCCAGTCCGGGATACACTAACTATGGCTACACCTTC. Full variable domain (remainder filled in from reference TRBV2 and TRBJ1-2): EPEVTQTPSHQVTQMGQEVILRCVPISNHLYFYWYRQILGQKVEFLVSFYNNEISEKSEIFDDQFSVERPDGSNFTLKIRSTKLEDSAMYFCASPGYTNYGYTFGSGTRLTVV.